This is a list of T cell receptor beta chains from one sample in a study of shared clonotypes between healthy human individuals. Assay used: immunoSEQ multiplex PCR; TCRdb lists only in-frame clones, some missing. Counted here are roughly 2.5 million clones, more than 90% occurring once; the ten biggest clones make up about 0.13%. The source material was naive CD4+ T cells sorted from blood. The receptor source for this set is a man aged 18 to 35 in good health. Each CDR3 is given with its conserved first and last residue. Fields, in order: J gene, D gene, clone size, V gene, CDR3 DNA, CDR3 protein. A D gene is named only where the DNA matches it firmly. The listing skips clone size in some rows; elsewhere it reads once, few, many or a size class.

>TRBJ2-6|NA|few|TRBV2
TGTGCCAGCAGTGAAGGGGCCAACGTCCTGACTTTC
CASSEGANVLTF
>TRBJ1-5|NA|NA|TRBV28
TGTGCCAGCAGTTTACCGGGTTTCCAGCCCCAGCATTTT
CASSLPGFQPQHF
>TRBJ2-5|NA|once|TRBV15
TGTGCCACCAGCTCGAGCGGCCTGGGACCGGAGAAGAAGACCCAGTACTTC
CATSSSGLGPEKKTQYF
>TRBJ1-5|TRBD1|NA|TRBV2
TGTGCCAAGGGACAGGGTGGCAATCAGCCCCAGCATTTT
CAKGQGGNQPQHF
>TRBJ2-5|TRBD2|NA|TRBV19
TGTGCCAGTAGTATAGGGGGCGGGAGGATCGTTACGAAGACCCAGTACTTC
CASSIGGGRIVTKTQYF
>TRBJ1-6|TRBD1|NA|TRBV19
TGTGCCAGTAAACAGGGGGCATGGGATCCGAATTCACCCCTCCACTTT
CASKQGAWDPNSPLHF
>TRBJ2-7|TRBD2|NA|TRBV5-4
TGTGCCAGCAGCTCACTAGCGGGAACCCTTTACGAGCAGTACTTC
CASSSLAGTLYEQYF
>TRBJ1-2|NA|NA|TRBV5-6
TGTGCCAGCAGCTTGGGGGAATACTATGGCTACACCTTC
CASSLGEYYGYTF
>TRBJ1-6|TRBD1|NA|TRBV6-5
TGTGCCAGCGAGGCCGGGACAGGGTATAATTCACCCCTCCACTTT
CASEAGTGYNSPLHF
>TRBJ2-6|NA|NA|TRBV7-9
TGTGCCAGCAGCTTCTCCGGGGCCAACGTCCTGACTTTC
CASSFSGANVLTF
>TRBJ1-4|NA|NA|TRBV10-2
TGCGCCAGCAGTGGGAGGGGGTCAAAACTGTTTTTT
CASSGRGSKLFF
>TRBJ1-4|NA|NA|TRBV4-1
TGCGCCAGCAGCCAAGTGGGAACACCTTGGGTCCCTAATGAAAAACTGTTTTTT
CASSQVGTPWVPNEKLFF
>TRBJ2-1|TRBD2|NA|TRBV11-3
TGTGCCAGCAGCTTAGGATCGACTAGCGGGTACAATGAGCAGTTCTTC
CASSLGSTSGYNEQFF
>TRBJ1-2|TRBD1|NA|TRBV5-6
TGTGCCAGCAGCTGGGGACAGGGGGCTGGCTACACCTTC
CASSWGQGAGYTF
>TRBJ2-1|TRBD2|NA|TRBV2
TGTGCCAGCATGCCAGCGGGAGGAAGCTACAATGAGCAGTTCTTC
CASMPAGGSYNEQFF
>TRBJ2-1|TRBD2|NA|TRBV6-6
TGTGCCAGCAGTGGGACTAGCGGGAGGGCCTACAATGAGCAGTTCTTC
CASSGTSGRAYNEQFF
>TRBJ2-1|NA|NA|TRBV13
TGTGCCAGCAGCTTTCCCAGGGGTGGGAAAAACAATGAGCAGTTCTTC
CASSFPRGGKNNEQFF
>TRBJ1-2|NA|NA|TRBV28
TGTGCCACCTCTAGGGTTGGCATCTATGGCTACACCTTC
CATSRVGIYGYTF
>TRBJ2-7|TRBD1|NA|TRBV4-1
TGCGCCAGCAGCCAAGAAAGAGGTGGACAGGGGGCTTACGAGCAGTACTTC
CASSQERGGQGAYEQYF
>TRBJ1-4|NA|NA|TRBV19
TGTGCCAGTAGTGTCCACAGTGCAACTAATGAAAAACTGTTTTTT
CASSVHSATNEKLFF
>TRBJ2-3|TRBD1|NA|TRBV11-2
TGTGCCAGCAGCTTAGCGGGTTGGCAGGGGGCAACAGATACGCAGTATTTT
CASSLAGWQGATDTQYF
>TRBJ1-1|NA|NA|TRBV7-9
TGTGCCAGCAGCTTAGGACTTTCGAACACTGAAGCTTTCTTT
CASSLGLSNTEAFF
>TRBJ2-2|TRBD2|once|TRBV4-3
TGCGCCAGCAGCCTTCGGACTAGCGTCAACACCGGGGAGCTGTTTTTT
CASSLRTSVNTGELFF
>TRBJ2-7|NA|NA|TRBV11-2
TGTGCCAGCAGCTTAGGGGCTAGCTCCTACGAGCAGTACTTC
CASSLGASSYEQYF
>TRBJ1-4|TRBD1|NA|TRBV30
TGTGCCTGGACAGGGGGGAGGGAAAAACTGTTTTTT
CAWTGGREKLFF
>TRBJ2-1|TRBD2|NA|TRBV4-3
TGCGCCAGCAGCCAAGGCGGGAGCCTGCCGGGAGGTGAGCAGTTCTTC
CASSQGGSLPGGEQFF
>TRBJ1-4|NA|NA|TRBV18
TGTGCCAGCTCACCCCGGGGGGGGCAGGATGAAAAACTGTTTTTT
CASSPRGGQDEKLFF
>TRBJ2-2|NA|few|TRBV18
TGTGCCAGCTCACCAATGACCGGGGAGCTGTTTTTT
CASSPMTGELFF
>TRBJ2-1|NA|NA|TRBV5-1
TGCGCCAGCACTAGGGGAGGCGAGGGAGGGGGCAATGAGCAGTTCTTC
CASTRGGEGGGNEQFF
>TRBJ2-7|NA|NA|TRBV2
TGTGCCAGCATGAAGTCAGAGAGCTCCTACGAGCAGTACTTC
CASMKSESSYEQYF
>TRBJ1-2|NA|NA|TRBV5-6
TGTGCCAGCAGCTTGGAGGGGGATGCTGGCTACACCTTC
CASSLEGDAGYTF
>TRBJ1-6|TRBD1|few|TRBV2
TGTGCCAGCAGTGTAGAGGGGGCGACTCCACCCCTCCACTTT
CASSVEGATPPLHF
>TRBJ2-7|NA|NA|TRBV28
TGTGCCAGCAGTTTCTTACCGGGACAAGCCTACGAGCAGTACTTC
CASSFLPGQAYEQYF
>TRBJ1-5|TRBD1|NA|TRBV6-1
TGTGCCAGCAAACCAACAGGGGGCAATCAGCCCCAGCATTTT
CASKPTGGNQPQHF
>TRBJ2-5|NA|NA|TRBV5-1
TGCGCCAGCAGCCCGGGCGGACAGACTCTCGGAGAGACCCAGTACTTC
CASSPGGQTLGETQYF
>TRBJ1-2|TRBD1|NA|TRBV6-1
TGTGCCAGCAGTGAAGCCCAGGGGGCAGCCTATGGCTACACCTTC
CASSEAQGAAYGYTF
>TRBJ2-3|NA|NA|TRBV4-2
TGTGCCAGCAGCCATGGTACAGATACGCAGTATTTT
CASSHGTDTQYF
>TRBJ2-1|NA|NA|TRBV10-3
TGTGCCATCAGTGATAAGGGCAATGAGCAGTTCTTC
CAISDKGNEQFF
>TRBJ2-2|TRBD1|NA|TRBV6-5
TGTGCCAGCAACAGGGGCCCGAACACCGGGGAGCTGTTTTTT
CASNRGPNTGELFF
>TRBJ2-7|NA|once|TRBV11-2
TGTGCCAGCAGCCAACTACAGGGTAAGAGCTCCTACGAGCAGTACTTC
CASSQLQGKSSYEQYF
>TRBJ1-3|NA|NA|TRBV5-8
TGTGCCAGCAGCTTGAAGGGATCTGGAAACACCATATATTTT
CASSLKGSGNTIYF